The sequence of this T cell receptor beta chain was determined in a study of T cell therapy after organ transplantation. Per germline, CDR1 SQVTM and CDR2 ANQGSEA. This CDR3 is 17 amino acids long. Trimming cost V 1 base and J 2 bases; bases outside gene matches: 5. The assay was immunoSEQ multiplex PCR, and TCRdb's table has in-frame clones only and misses some. This repertoire shows about 50,000 clones, about 95% found once; its top ten account for 2.5% to 3.5%. The sample holds a few counts of this clone. As yet, its antigen is unknown. The TCR comes from a human patient who had received a solid organ transplant and had CMV disease. The sample in question was CD8+ T cells from blood, obtained before autologous CMV-specific T cell therapy. The chain carries TRBV29-1 and TRBJ2-3, with 14 bases that match TRBD2. DNA for the CDR3: TGCAGCGTTGAAGGGTGGGGACTAGCGGGAGACACAGATACGCAGTATTTT. Amino acids: CSVEGWGLAGDTDTQYF.